The 4 T cell receptor beta chains below were found in one sample sequenced in a study of OX40 agonist ivuxolimab in advanced cancers. TCRdb's table, derived via immunoSEQ multiplex PCR, lists solely in-frame clones and lacks some. The profile shows fewer than 90,000 clones, about 88% of them singletons. Material: CD4+ or CD8+ T cells sorted from blood, obtained in a trial of the OX40 agonist ivuxolimab. The origin of the receptors is an adult with an advanced solid tumor such as melanoma, head and neck, liver or kidney cancer.

This sequence joins TRBV7-2 and TRBJ1-6; possible D gene TRBD1, 6 bases. CDR1 is SGHTA, CDR2 FQGNSA, per germline. Trimming left V 3 bases short and J 2 bases short, with 17 bases between. The CDR3 spans 18 residues. The CDR3 protein is CASSLGGPGSAYNSPLHF. CDR3 DNA: TGTGCCAGCAGCTTGGGGGGCCCCGGTTCTGCCTATAATTCACCCCTCCACTTT.

The chain couples TRBV7-3 to TRBJ1-1; D gene unclear. The CDR3 totals 13 residues. The germline V gene encodes CDR1 SGHTA and CDR2 FQGTGA. The V gene lost 4 bases and the J gene lost 3 bases, with 9 bases spanning the gap. The CDR3 here is CASSSQEDTEAFF. As DNA, the CDR3 is TGTGCCAGCAGCTCCCAGGAGGACACTGAAGCTTTCTTT.

The genes are TRBV28 and TRBJ2-6, with 11 nucleotides matching TRBD1. Germline trimming cut 6 bases from V and 0 bases from J; bases unmatched to any gene: 4. The V gene's germline CDR1 is MDHEN and CDR2 SYDVKM. This CDR3 spans 17 amino acids. The CDR3 region is CASRGDRGASGANVLTF. CDR3 nucleotide sequence: TGTGCCAGCAGGGGGGACAGGGGGGCCTCTGGGGCCAACGTCCTGACTTTC. The variable domain in full, with the rest retrieved from reference TRBV28 and TRBJ2-6, is DVKVTQSSRYLVKRTGEKVFLECVQDMDHENMFWYRQDPGLGLRLIYFSYDVKMKEKGDIPEGYSVSREKKERFSLILESASTNQTSMYLCASRGDRGASGANVLTFGAGSRLTVL.

V gene TRBV7-2 combines with J gene TRBJ2-3, with a tentative D call TRBD2 (5 bases). The CDR3 sequence is 12 residues long. Germline V gene sequence: CDR1 SGHTA, CDR2 FQGNSA. V lost 8 bases, J lost 7 bases, and 13 bases lay in between. The CDR3 spells CASHNRGHTQYF. DNA of the CDR3: TGTGCCAGCCATAATCGAGGGCATACGCAGTATTTT.